This entry features one TCR beta chain sequence. Its antigen remains unknown. The PCR ran on 60 Vbeta and 13 Jbeta primers. Sequencing used immunoSEQ multiplex PCR; TCRdb keeps in-frame clones, though not all of them. The sample holds about 98,000 clones; around 72% are singletons and the top ten take approximately 10%. This sample was included in a study of cytomegalovirus exposure and HLA in healthy donors. Notes on the study in general: Association with HLA alleles at 0.05 false discovery rate was found for around 15,000 TCR beta sequences in a later analysis. Rates of TCR association differed by HLA locus in a later analysis, with DRB1 highest and HLA-C lowest. Most TCR beta V segments were productive about 87% or about 30% of the time in an earlier analysis.

The junction had 4 bases not matched to a gene; V was cut back by 6 bases and J by 3 bases. This CDR3 region has 13 residues. CDR1 and CDR2 (germline): MDHEN, SYDVKM. The J gene is TRBJ1-2, the V gene TRBV28; 7 bases map to TRBD1. The sequence was obtained from a man aged 18 to 35 in good health and CMV-seropositive. What was sequenced was PBMCs. CDR3 nucleotides: TGTGCCAGCAGCCGAGGGACAGACTATGGCTACACCTTC. This gives the protein CASSRGTDYGYTF.